This T cell receptor (beta chain) was found in a study of shared clonotypes between healthy human individuals. Study-level results: Non-shared clonotypes had lower generation probabilities than clonotypes shared by all four sorted-subset donors.

The method was immunoSEQ multiplex PCR; TCRdb's version includes in-frame clones alone and lacks a portion of them. The sample lists roughly 2 million clones; about 95% were seen once. CDR3 length equals 14 residues. Germline loops: CDR1 SGHVS, CDR2 FQNEAQ. V was trimmed by 10 bases and J by 4 bases, leaving 16 bases between them. Points on this clone: Its antigen is undetermined.

Naive CD8 cells were CD45RO-negative, positively selected for CCR7, excluding terminally differentiated effector memory CD45RA+ cells. The sequenced sample consisted of naive CD8+ T cells sorted from blood. The rearrangement joins TRBV7-8 to TRBJ2-2; D call uncertain. This clonotype originated in a man between 18 and 29 years old in good health. In nucleotides, the CDR3 is TGTGCCACTACATCCCCTCCCGGCACCGGGGAGCTGTTTTTT. Protein: CATTSPPGTGELFF. Looking up the rest from reference TRBV7-8 and TRBJ2-2 gives the full variable domain: GAGVSQSPRYKVAKRGQDVALRCDPISGHVSLFWYQQALGQGPEFLTYFQNEAQLDKSGLPSDRFFAERPEGSVSTLKIQRTQQEDSAVYLCATTSPPGTGELFFGEGSRLTVL.